This T cell receptor beta chain was profiled in a study of T cells expressing NK-cell markers. As for the study in general: Sorted T-cell subsets CD3+CD56+NKG2C+, CD3+CD56+NKG2C- and CD3+CD56-NKG2C+ were TCR beta-sequenced.

Each CDR3 protein gets one entry in TCRdb, which reprocessed the 5' RACE reads and gives no DNA. Here the sample table reports under 600,000 distinct CDR3 sequences. The sequence was collected from a woman aged 45 to 65 in good health. The sequencing input was blood T cells: a sorted CD56 or NKG2C T cell subset, CD4+ or CD8+ T cells, or bulk PBMC T cells (not recorded which).

CDR3 in amino acids: CASSFVGYGEKLFF. V is TRBV12-3 or TRBV12-4 and J is TRBJ1-4. The CDR3 sequence is 14 residues long.